This TCR beta chain was identified in a study of T-cell memory formation after mild COVID-19. Study-level results: CD4+ contracting clones were found mainly in CM and EM, and CD8+ ones in EMRA.

It was 5'RACE with constant-segment primers that produced the TCR alpha and TCR beta cDNA libraries, which carried sample barcodes and UMIs. One entry per CDR3 protein, called by TCRdb with MiXCR from the 5' RACE reads. The sample includes fewer than 400,000 distinct CDR3 sequences, 16% of them seen just once. As for this clonotype: The antigen is not known.

V was shortened by 0 bases and J by 0 bases, with 7 bases between the two germline ends. Looked up from germline, CDR1 is MGHRA and CDR2 is YSYEKL. The CDR3 is made up of 15 amino acids. V usage is TRBV4-1 and J usage is TRBJ2-3; D is unclear. The TCR was taken from a man younger than 30 who had mild COVID-19 (a few samples of this study predate the infection). Cell type and time point are not known. Sequencing input: PBMCs or a T cell subset sorted from them (not recorded which). This CDR3 reads CASSQEYRSTDTQYF. CDR3 DNA sequence: TGCGCCAGCAGCCAAGAGTACAGAAGCACAGATACGCAGTATTTT.